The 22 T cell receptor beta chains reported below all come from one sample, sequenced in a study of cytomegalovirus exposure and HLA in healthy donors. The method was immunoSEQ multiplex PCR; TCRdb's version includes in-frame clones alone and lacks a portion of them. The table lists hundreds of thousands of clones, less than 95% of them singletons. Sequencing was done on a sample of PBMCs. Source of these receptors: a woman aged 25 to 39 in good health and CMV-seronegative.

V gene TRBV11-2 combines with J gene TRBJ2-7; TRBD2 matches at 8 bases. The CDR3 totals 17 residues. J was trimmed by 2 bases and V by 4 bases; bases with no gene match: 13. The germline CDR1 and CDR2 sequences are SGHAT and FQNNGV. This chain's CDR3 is CASSSRPPAGVTYEQYF. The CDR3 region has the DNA TGTGCCAGCAGCTCCAGACCCCCAGCGGGAGTAACCTACGAGCAGTACTTC.

The CDR3 region is CASSFRDNTEAFF. The CDR3 DNA sequence: TGTGCCAGCAGTTTCAGGGACAACACTGAAGCTTTCTTT. The J gene is TRBJ1-1, the V gene TRBV27; tentative D call: TRBD1 (5 bases). The V end lost 3 bases, the J end lost 2 bases, and 7 bases lay between the germline ends. Germline-derived CDR1 and CDR2 are MNHEY and SMNVEV (reference sequence). The CDR3 is 13 amino acids.

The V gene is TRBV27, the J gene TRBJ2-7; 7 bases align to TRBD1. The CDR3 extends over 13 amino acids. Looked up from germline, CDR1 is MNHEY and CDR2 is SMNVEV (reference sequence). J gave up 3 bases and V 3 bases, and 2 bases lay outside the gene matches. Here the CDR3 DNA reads TGTGCCAGCAGTTTTAGACAGGGCTACGAGCAGTACTTC. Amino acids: CASSFRQGYEQYF.

CDR3 amino acids: CASSTGGGTDTQYF. The CDR3 coding sequence is TGTGCCAGCAGCACCGGCGGAGGCACAGATACGCAGTATTTT. The chain links TRBV9 to TRBJ2-3; no firm D call. Germline lookup yields CDR1 SGDLS and CDR2 YYNGEE. The CDR3 has 14 amino acids. V was shortened by 4 bases and J by 1 base, with 10 bases between the two germline ends.

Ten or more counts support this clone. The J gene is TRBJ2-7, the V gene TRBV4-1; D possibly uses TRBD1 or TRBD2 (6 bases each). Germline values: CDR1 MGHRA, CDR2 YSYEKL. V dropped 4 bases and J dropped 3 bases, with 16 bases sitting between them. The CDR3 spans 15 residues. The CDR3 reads CASSPSGAGHYEQYF. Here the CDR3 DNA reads TGCGCCAGCAGCCCTTCGGGGGCTGGACACTACGAGCAGTACTTC.

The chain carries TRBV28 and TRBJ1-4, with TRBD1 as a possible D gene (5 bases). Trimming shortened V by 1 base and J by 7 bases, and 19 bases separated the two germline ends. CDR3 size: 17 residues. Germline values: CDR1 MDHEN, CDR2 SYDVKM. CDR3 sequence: CASSLLFLGGQGEKLFF. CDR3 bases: TGTGCCAGCAGTTTATTGTTCCTCGGGGGTCAGGGTGAAAAACTGTTTTTT.

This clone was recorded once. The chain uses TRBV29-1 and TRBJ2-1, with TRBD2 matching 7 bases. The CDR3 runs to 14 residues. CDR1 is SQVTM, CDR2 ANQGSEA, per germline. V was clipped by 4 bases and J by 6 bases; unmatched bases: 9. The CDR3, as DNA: TGCAGCGTTGTGGGGGGGAGGGGCCCCAATGAGCAGTTCTTC. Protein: CSVVGGRGPNEQFF.

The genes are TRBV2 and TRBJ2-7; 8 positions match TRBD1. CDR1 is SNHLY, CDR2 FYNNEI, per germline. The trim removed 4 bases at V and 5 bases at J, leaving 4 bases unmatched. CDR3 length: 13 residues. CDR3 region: CASSAPGGDEQYF. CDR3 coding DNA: TGTGCCAGCAGTGCCCCAGGGGGCGACGAGCAGTACTTC.

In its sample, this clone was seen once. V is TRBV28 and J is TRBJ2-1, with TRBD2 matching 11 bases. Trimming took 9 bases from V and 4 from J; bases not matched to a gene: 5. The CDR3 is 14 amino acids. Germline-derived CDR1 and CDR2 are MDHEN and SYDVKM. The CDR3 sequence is CASIAGGPYNEQFF. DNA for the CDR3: TGTGCCAGTATAGCGGGAGGGCCGTACAATGAGCAGTTCTTC.

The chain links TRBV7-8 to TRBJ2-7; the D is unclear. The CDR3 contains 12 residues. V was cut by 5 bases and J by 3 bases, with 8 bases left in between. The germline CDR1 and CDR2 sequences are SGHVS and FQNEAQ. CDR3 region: CASSPSFYEQYF. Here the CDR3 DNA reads TGTGCCAGCAGCCCCTCCTTCTACGAGCAGTACTTC.

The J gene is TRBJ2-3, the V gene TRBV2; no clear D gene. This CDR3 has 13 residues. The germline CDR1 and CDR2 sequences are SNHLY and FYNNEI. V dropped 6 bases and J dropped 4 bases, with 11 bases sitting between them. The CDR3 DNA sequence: TGTGCCAGCAGGATAATAGTAGCAGATACGCAGTATTTT. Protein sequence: CASRIIVADTQYF.

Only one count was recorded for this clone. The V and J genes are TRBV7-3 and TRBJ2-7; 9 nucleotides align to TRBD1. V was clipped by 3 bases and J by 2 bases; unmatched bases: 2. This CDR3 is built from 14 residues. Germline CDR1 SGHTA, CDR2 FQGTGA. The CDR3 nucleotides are TGTGCCAGCAGCTTTGGACAGGGGCCCTACGAGCAGTACTTC. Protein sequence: CASSFGQGPYEQYF.

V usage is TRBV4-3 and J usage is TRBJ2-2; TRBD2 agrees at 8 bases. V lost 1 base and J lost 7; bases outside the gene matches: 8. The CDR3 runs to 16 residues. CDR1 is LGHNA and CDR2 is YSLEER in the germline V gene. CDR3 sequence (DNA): TGCGCCAGCAGCCAAGTCGGGAGGGCTAAAGTCGGGGAGCTGTTTTTT. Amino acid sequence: CASSQVGRAKVGELFF.

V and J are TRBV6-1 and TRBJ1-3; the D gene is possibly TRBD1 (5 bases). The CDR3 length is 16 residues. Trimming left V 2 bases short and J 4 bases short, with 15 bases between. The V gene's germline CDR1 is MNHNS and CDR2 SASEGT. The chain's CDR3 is CASSELGHRGGNTIYF. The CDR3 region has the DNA TGTGCCAGCAGTGAATTAGGACACCGGGGCGGAAACACCATATATTTT.

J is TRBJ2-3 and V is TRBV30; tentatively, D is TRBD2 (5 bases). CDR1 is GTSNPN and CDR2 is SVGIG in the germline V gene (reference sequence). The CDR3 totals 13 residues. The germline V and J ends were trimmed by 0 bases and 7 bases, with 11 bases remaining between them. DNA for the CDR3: TGTGCCTGGAGTGTACTAGGACGCCATACGCAGTATTTT. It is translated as CAWSVLGRHTQYF.

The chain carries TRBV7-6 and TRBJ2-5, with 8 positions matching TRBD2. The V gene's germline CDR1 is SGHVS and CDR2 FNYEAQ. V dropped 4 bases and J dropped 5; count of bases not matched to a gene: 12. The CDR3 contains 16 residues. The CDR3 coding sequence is TGTGCCAGCAGCTCTATTAGCGGGAAGGGGAGTGAGACCCAGTACTTC. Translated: CASSSISGKGSETQYF.

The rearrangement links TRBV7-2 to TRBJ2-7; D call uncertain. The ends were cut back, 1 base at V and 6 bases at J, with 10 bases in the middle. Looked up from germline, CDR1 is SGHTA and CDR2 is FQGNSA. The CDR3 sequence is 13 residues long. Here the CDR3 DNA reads TGTGCCAGCAGCTTAGGGTCATCTTTCGAGCAGTACTTC. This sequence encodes CASSLGSSFEQYF.

The CDR3 sequence: CASSLAGDGETQYF. CDR3 DNA sequence: TGTGCCAGCAGCTTAGCGGGAGATGGGGAGACCCAGTACTTC. The rearrangement links TRBV7-9 to TRBJ2-5; maybe TRBD2 (5 bases). Trimming shortened V by 0 bases and J by 5 bases, and 10 bases separated the two germline ends. From germline, CDR1 is SEHNR and CDR2 FQNEAQ (reference sequence). The CDR3 sequence is 14 residues long.

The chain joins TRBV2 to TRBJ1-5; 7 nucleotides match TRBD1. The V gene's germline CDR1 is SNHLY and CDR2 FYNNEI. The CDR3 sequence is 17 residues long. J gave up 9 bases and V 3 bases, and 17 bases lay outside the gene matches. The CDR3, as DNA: TGTGCCAGCAGTGATGTCGGCAGGGGGGCGAGAGGCGGGCCCCAGCATTTT. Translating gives CASSDVGRGARGGPQHF.

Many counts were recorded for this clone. CDR3 residues: CASSQDLAGGADTQYF. In DNA form, the CDR3 reads TGCGCCAGCAGCCAAGATTTAGCGGGAGGGGCAGATACGCAGTATTTT. V gene TRBV4-1 combines with J gene TRBJ2-3; 11 bases are a match to TRBD2. CDR1 and CDR2 (germline): MGHRA, YSYEKL. The junction had 3 bases not matched to a gene; V was cut back by 0 bases and J by 4 bases. The CDR3 consists of 16 residues.

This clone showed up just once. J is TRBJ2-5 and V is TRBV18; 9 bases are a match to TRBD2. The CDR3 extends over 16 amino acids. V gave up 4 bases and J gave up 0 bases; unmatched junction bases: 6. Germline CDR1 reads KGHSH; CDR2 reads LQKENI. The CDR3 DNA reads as TGTGCCAGCTCACTTGCGAGCGGGAGGTACCAAGAGACCCAGTACTTC. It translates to CASSLASGRYQETQYF.

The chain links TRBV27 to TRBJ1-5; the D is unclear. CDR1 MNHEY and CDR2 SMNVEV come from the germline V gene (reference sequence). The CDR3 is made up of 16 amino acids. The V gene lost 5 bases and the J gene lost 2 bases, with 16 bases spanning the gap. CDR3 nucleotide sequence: TGTGCCAGCAGTCCCCAGGAGACATTAGGCAATCAGCCCCAGCATTTT. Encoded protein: CASSPQETLGNQPQHF.